The source of this T cell receptor beta chain is a study of prognosis after radiotherapy for stage I lung cancer (dated by TCRdb to about 2021). The study in broad terms: Between early 2018 and 2019, fewer than 20 patients with stage I NSCLC were enrolled in Nanjing, China. There were 15 or so patients with newly diagnosed primary stage I lung tumors and about five patients with oligometastatic NSCLC after surgical resection of the primary tumor. Every patient was regarded as medically inoperable, because of comorbidities in 11 to 13 cases and refusal of surgery in roughly 7 cases. The cohort was made up of around 14 men and about 6 women, with a median age of approximately 74 years and an age range of about 53 to 85 years. Tumor histology was squamous cell carcinoma in several patients and adenocarcinoma in about a dozen. Image-guided IMRT or VMAT was used to deliver SBRT in 3 to 5 fractions at a biologically effective dose of at least 100 Gy. In every patient, SBRT was given without any concurrent therapy. Distant metastases were developed by four of the 19 patients after SBRT, at a median of about seven months, whereas no significant progression was observed in the other 15 patients. This study profiled peripheral blood TCR beta repertoires from stage I NSCLC patients before and after stereotactic body radiotherapy and linked the repertoires to distant failure. For each of the approximately 19 patients, one blood sample was taken before SBRT and one after, so the study sequenced about 38 samples in total. Here is what the overall study found, with its caveats: A decrease in unique TCR clone counts was observed after SBRT (median around 10,000 before versus around 6,200 after; Wilcoxon paired P=0.011). Post-SBRT Shannon entropy and its change from baseline were lower in patients who developed distant metastases; baseline Shannon entropy was not associated with metastases. Differences by metastasis status were reportedly seen in TRBV and TRBJ usage frequencies, involving two V genes at baseline and, after SBRT, 9 or 10 V genes and two J genes. No adjustment for multiple comparisons was applied to any of the reported P values. Limitations of the study included a small cohort and short follow-up, and the study findings need independent validation. No determination of tumor specificity was made for expanded TCR clones.

Two rounds of multiplex PCR were performed to amplify the TCR beta CDR3 region from genomic DNA. In the first PCR round, primers specific to each TRBV and TRBJ gene were used, and the primer sequences were filed in Chinese patent CN105087789A. Universal primers were used in the second PCR round. The Roche High Pure PCR Template Preparation Kit was used to extract genomic DNA from frozen PBMCs. Libraries were sequenced paired-end with 151 bp reads on an Illumina HiSeq 3000. The authors processed their data as follows. CutAdapt was used to discard raw reads that did not contain the multiplex PCR primer sequences. Using PEAR, the high-quality paired reads were merged into contigs. MiXCR assigned TRB V, D and J gene segments to each contig by aligning to reference sequences. To remove sequencing errors, CDR3 sequences were clustered according to base quality and sequence similarity. Diversity was calculated as Shannon entropy divided by the natural log of the number of productive TCR sequences. Clonality was defined as one minus Shannon entropy divided by the natural log of the number of unique clonotypes. Using the Youden index from ROC curves, the researchers picked the repertoire-metric cut-offs for progression-free survival, and all analyses were carried out in R 3.5.3. TCRdb handled the public reads itself, with Q25 trimming in fastp and clone calling in MiXCR, and kept productive beta chains. Here each entry gathers all rows of one CDR3 protein and keeps the most common genes and DNA. In this record, the V and J calls reflect TCRdb's handling and not the investigators' own analysis. The sample has 26,000 or so distinct CDR3 sequences on record, around 30% of them singletons. Roughly a third of the sample is held by the ten biggest clonotypes.

Trimming takes 7 bases from V and 1 base from J, and the germline ends sit 19 bases apart. Taken from cysteine to phenylalanine, the CDR3 has 15 residues. This entry keeps only the CDR3 DNA: 45 bases, framed from base 1. The germline V gene encodes CDR1 GTSNPN and CDR2 SVGIG (reference sequence). This clonotype is a singleton in its sample. The clone's antigen remains unknown. No quality values exist for individual bases; no much larger clone is one base distant. A lone read offers only weak evidence. All patients had node-negative disease on CT and PET/CT, and none had a history of other malignancies or prior chemotherapy or radiotherapy. At each of the two time points, 6 to 7.5 milliliters of peripheral venous blood were collected into EDTA tubes. PBMCs were isolated by Ficoll-Paque Plus density-gradient centrifugation. Right after collection, samples were placed at -80 degrees C and kept there until analysis.

The receptor was derived from a donor over 45 with non-small cell lung cancer. The input for sequencing was PBMCs, taken before or after stereotactic body radiation therapy (not recorded which). The receptor chain draws on TRBV30 and TRBJ1-1; TRBD1 might be the D gene, on 5 matching bases. The CDR3 region has the sequence CALRYTGTANTEAFF. The nucleotide sequence is given as TGTGCCTTACGGTATACCGGGACGGCGAACACTGAAGCTTTCTTT.